Listed below are T cell receptor beta chains from one sample, sequenced in a study of blood T cell repertoires in COVID-19. The assay was immunoSEQ multiplex PCR, and TCRdb's table has in-frame clones only and misses some. The sample lists 150,000 to 200,000 clones; more than 65% were seen once. Specimen: PBMCs or T cells enriched from blood (not recorded which). These receptors were obtained from a man aged 50 to 60 who had recovered from COVID-19. The CDR3 runs from the conserved cysteine through the conserved F or W.

CDR3 protein: CASGTGNSPLHF
V gene: TRBV12-5
J gene: TRBJ1-6

CDR3 protein: CASSQGGTPYEQYF
V gene: TRBV3-1/TRBV3-2
J gene: TRBJ2-7

CDR3 protein: CASSLVSSGGETQYF
V gene: TRBV5-1
J gene: TRBJ2-5

CDR3 protein: CASRRDKATGNTIYF
V gene: TRBV2
J gene: TRBJ1-3

CDR3 protein: CASRSTGYNQPQHF
V gene: TRBV28
J gene: TRBJ1-5

CDR3 protein: CASSQGVEQFF
V gene: TRBV9
J gene: TRBJ2-1

CDR3 protein: CASSFRAEGTGYTF
V gene: TRBV4-2
J gene: TRBJ1-2

CDR3 protein: CASSKAPNRGYNNEQFF
V gene: TRBV19
J gene: TRBJ2-1

CDR3 protein: CASTDSYSGGNEQFF
V gene: TRBV19
J gene: TRBJ2-1

CDR3 protein: CASSLQGSGEQPQHF
V gene: TRBV7-2
J gene: TRBJ1-5

CDR3 protein: CASSLGQNNQPQHF
V gene: TRBV5-6
J gene: TRBJ1-5

CDR3 protein: CASSPPGGTQYF
V gene: TRBV7-9
J gene: TRBJ2-5

CDR3 protein: CASSLRHPPETQYF
V gene: TRBV11-2
J gene: TRBJ2-5